A single sample is the source of the 25 T cell receptor beta chains below, sequenced in a study of regulatory T cells in long-lasting Graves disease. Time point reported: newly diagnosed GD, antithyroid drugs for less than 3 months. Extracted RNA from PBMCs served as the source of the TCR library. Investigators prepared the TCR beta libraries by applying iRepertoire HTBI primers and Arm-PCR of CDR3 regions. TCRdb reprocessed the multiplex PCR reads with MiXCR, giving one entry per CDR3 protein. The sample has about 240,000 distinct CDR3 sequences, around 21% seen once. Sequenced material: peripheral blood mononuclear cells (PBMCs), taken at new diagnosis, from a patient treated with antithyroid drugs. The receptors shown here come from a female donor with Graves disease.

Ten or more counts support this clonotype. This chain uses TRBV7-3 with TRBJ1-1; D might be TRBD1 (5 bases). Germline-derived CDR1 and CDR2 are SGHTA and FQGTGA. The CDR3 runs to 14 residues. V lost 0 bases and J lost 7, with 12 bases in between. The CDR3 nucleotides are TGTGCCAGCAGCTTAACGGGGGGGAGCGGTGAAGCTTTCTTT. It yields the protein CASSLTGGSGEAFF.

The table lists this clonotype with a few counts. This sequence may be a read error, since a much larger clone differs from it by one base. The V call is TRBV7-3, the J call TRBJ2-7; D tentatively reads TRBD1 or TRBD2 (6 bases each). This CDR3 is built from 15 residues. Per germline, CDR1 SGHTA and CDR2 FQGTGA. As DNA, the CDR3 is TGTACCAGCAGCCCGGGGGCGGGAACCTCCTACGAGCAGTACTTC. This encodes CTSSPGAGTSYEQYF.

This chain uses TRBV9 with TRBJ2-3; D may be TRBD2 (5 bases). Trimming pared 4 bases from V and 3 bases from J, leaving 12 bases between. There are 14 residues in the CDR3. Per the germline V gene, CDR1 is SGDLS and CDR2 is YYNGEE. The CDR3 is CASSPSPLTDTQYF. CDR3 in DNA: TGTGCCAGCAGCCCTAGCCCCTTGACAGATACGCAGTATTTT.

The gene calls are TRBV5-5 and TRBJ2-1; 7 bases line up with TRBD1. Germline V gene lookup returns CDR1 SGHKS and CDR2 YYEKEE (reference sequence). CDR3 length: 13 residues. Germline trimming cut 5 bases from V and 5 bases from J; bases unmatched to any gene: 4. CDR3 nucleotides: TGTGCCAGCAGGGCCGGGACAGACAATGAGCAGTTCTTC. Its translation: CASRAGTDNEQFF.

V and J are TRBV6-2 or TRBV6-3 and TRBJ1-2; no clear D gene. The CDR3 sequence is 15 residues long. Germline values: CDR1 MNHEY, CDR2 SVGEGT. Trimming removed 4 bases from V and 4 bases from J, with 16 bases in between. In DNA form, the CDR3 reads TGTGCCAGCAGTTCACCCGAGGCTTTGGGCTATGGCTACACCTTC. This codes for CASSSPEALGYGYTF.

On this clonotype: A far larger clone is a single base away, which makes a read error likely. The chain combines TRBV6-9 with TRBJ2-3; unclear D gene. This CDR3 has 14 amino acids. Germline CDR1 MNHGY, CDR2 SVAAGI. The CDR3 DNA follows: TGTGCCAGCAGTTACTCCCCTAGGTTGGATACGCGGTATTTT. This gives the protein CASSYSPRLDTRYF.

This clonotype came up many times. V usage is TRBV20-1 and J usage is TRBJ2-3; tentatively, D is TRBD2 (7 bases). The CDR3 is made up of 15 amino acids. CDR1 DFQATT and CDR2 SNEGSKA come from the germline V gene (reference sequence). V shed 2 bases and J shed 4 bases, with 16 bases lying between them. The CDR3 nucleotides read TGCAGTGCTAGATTGTGGGGGGGCGACGCAGATACGCAGTATTTT. It encodes CSARLWGGDADTQYF.

Details on this clonotype: Given a much more abundant clone one base away, this may be a read error. The chain has TRBV18 and TRBJ1-1; D is uncertain. CDR1 and CDR2 (germline): KGHSH, LQKENI. The CDR3 covers 14 residues. V lost 2 bases, J lost 1 base, and 8 bases lay in between. CDR3 DNA sequence: TGTGCCAGCTCACCATCACGGTCGAACACTGAAGCTTTCTTT. Protein product: CASSPSRSNTEAFF.

The rearrangement uses TRBV30 and TRBJ1-1, with D maybe TRBD1 (5 bases). The CDR3 extends over 13 amino acids. V shed 4 bases and J shed 3 bases, with 12 bases lying between them. The V gene's germline CDR1 is GTSNPN and CDR2 SVGIG (reference sequence). CDR3 in DNA: TGTGCCTGGATTCTCAGGGTAGACACTGAAGCTTTCTTT. Translated: CAWILRVDTEAFF.

At least ten counts were recorded for this clonotype. The chain joins TRBV5-5 to TRBJ2-7, with 7 bases that match TRBD1. Trimming cost V 2 bases and J 2 bases; bases outside gene matches: 10. The CDR3 is 16 amino acids. Germline loops: CDR1 SGHKS, CDR2 YYEKEE (reference sequence). The CDR3 region is CASSLFLSGQTYEQYF. CDR3 DNA sequence: TGTGCCAGCAGCTTATTCTTATCGGGACAGACCTACGAGCAGTACTTC. The variable domain in full, completed from reference TRBV5-5 and TRBJ2-7, reads DAGVTQSPTHLIKTRGQQVTLRCSPISGHKSVSWYQQVLGQGPQFIFQYYEKEERGRGNFPDRFSARQFPNYSSELNVNALLLGDSALYLCASSLFLSGQTYEQYFGPGTRLTVT.

At least ten counts were recorded for this clonotype. The rearrangement joins TRBV5-1 to TRBJ2-3; tentatively, D is TRBD2 (7 bases). The CDR3 sequence is 15 residues long. CDR1 is SGHRS, CDR2 YFSETQ, per germline. Trimming stripped 5 bases from V and 5 bases from J, with 18 bases between. CDR3 sequence reads: CASRLTGGGGDTQYF. CDR3 sequence (DNA): TGCGCCAGCAGATTGACGGGGGGCGGTGGAGATACGCAGTATTTT.

This clonotype was seen many times. Written as DNA, the CDR3 is TGCGCCAGCAGCTCCAATCCGTTAGAGGGGGCGGGATACAATGAGCAGTTCTTC. It specifies CASSSNPLEGAGYNEQFF. The chain is built from TRBV5-1 and TRBJ2-1, with D perhaps TRBD1 (7 bases). V was clipped by 3 bases and J by 4 bases, with 23 bases between them. The CDR3 length is 18 residues. Germline assignment: CDR1 SGHRS and CDR2 YFSETQ.

This clonotype appeared many times. The chain carries TRBV7-6 and TRBJ2-3; 8 bases are shared with TRBD1. Germline V gene data show CDR1 as SGHVS and CDR2 as FNYEAQ. The CDR3 contains 15 residues. V gave up 5 bases and J gave up 1 base; unmatched junction bases: 5. The CDR3 sequence: CASSEPGQGTDTQYF. DNA for the CDR3: TGTGCCAGCAGCGAGCCGGGACAGGGCACAGATACGCAGTATTTT. Combining the CDR3 with reference TRBV7-6 and TRBJ2-3 gives the whole variable domain GAGVSQSPRYKVTKRGQDVALRCDPISGHVSLYWYRQALGQGPEFLTYFNYEAQQDKSGLPNDRFSAERPEGSISTLTIQRTEQRDSAMYRCASSEPGQGTDTQYFGPGTRLTVL.

The J gene is TRBJ1-1, the V gene TRBV7-2; the D is unclear. CDR3 length: 13 residues. Germline CDR1 is SGHTA and CDR2 is FQGNSA. The V gene lost 5 bases and the J gene lost 4 bases, with 11 bases spanning the gap. In DNA, the CDR3 is TGTGCCAGCAGCCCCCACAGTGCCACTGAAGCTTTCTTT. Its translation is CASSPHSATEAFF.

The table lists this clonotype with a few counts. The chain carries TRBV6-1 and TRBJ1-5; TRBD1 might be the D (6 bases). The CDR3 runs to 15 residues. Germline CDR1 is MNHNS and CDR2 is SASEGT. With 6 bases removed from V and 6 bases from J, the gap between germline ends came to 18 bases. CDR3: CASSQREGTSQPQHF. As DNA, the CDR3 is TGTGCCAGCAGCCAGAGGGAGGGGACAAGTCAGCCCCAGCATTTT.

The genes are TRBV20-1 and TRBJ2-1; 12 bases line up with TRBD2. The J segment lost 0 bases and the V segment lost 5 bases, leaving 5 bases of the junction unmatched. CDR3 length: 16 residues. The V gene's germline CDR1 is DFQATT and CDR2 SNEGSKA (reference sequence). The CDR3 DNA follows: TGCAGTGCTGAGACTAGCGGGGGCCTCTCCTACAATGAGCAGTTCTTC. It yields the protein CSAETSGGLSYNEQFF.

Ten or more counts support this clonotype. The genes are TRBV10-2 and TRBJ2-3; D might be TRBD1 or TRBD2, each matching 6 bases. CDR3 length: 14 amino acids. Per germline, CDR1 WSHSY and CDR2 SAAADI. The V end was cut by 1 base, the J end by 6 bases, with 11 bases between. The CDR3 region has the DNA TGCGCCAGCAGTGAGTTGGAGGGGGTGGATACGCAGTATTTT. Translating it yields CASSELEGVDTQYF.

This clonotype has at least ten counts. The genes are TRBV28 and TRBJ2-1; TRBD2 aligns across 12 bases. The CDR3 has 16 residues. J gave up 5 bases and V 5 bases, and 7 bases lay outside the gene matches. CDR1 is MDHEN and CDR2 is SYDVKM in the germline V gene. As DNA, the CDR3 is TGTGCCAGCAGTCTCGGACTAGCGGGGACCAACAATGAGCAGTTCTTC. Amino acid sequence: CASSLGLAGTNNEQFF.

To note about this clonotype: A far larger clone lies a single base away; this is likely a read error. The chain is built from TRBV11-3 and TRBJ2-2, with D possibly matching TRBD2 (6 bases). Germline CDR1 reads SGHNT; CDR2 reads YENEEA. The CDR3 totals 16 residues. The ends were cut back, 5 bases at V and 6 bases at J, with 19 bases in the middle. CDR3 in DNA: TGTGCCAGCAGCCCTCTTGGGCTAGCGAGGGCCGGGGAGCTGTTTTTT. Translated: CASSPLGLARAGELFF. The full variable domain, completed using reference TRBV11-3 and TRBJ2-2, is EAGVVQSPRYKIIEKKQPVAFWCNPISGHNTLYWYLQNLGQGPELLIRYENEEAVDDSQLPKDRFSAERLKGVDSTLKIQPAELGDSAVYLCASSPLGLARAGELFFGEGSRLTVL.

This clonotype appeared many times. The gene calls are TRBV7-8 and TRBJ2-3; TRBD1 matches at 7 bases. Germline V CDR1 and CDR2: SGHVS, FQNEAQ. V trimming: 5 bases; J trimming: 4 bases; junction bases outside the gene matches: 6. CDR3 size: 14 residues. The CDR3 protein is CASSRDRVPDTQYF. The CDR3 DNA is TGTGCCAGCAGCCGCGACAGGGTCCCAGATACGCAGTATTTT. Full variable domain (remainder filled in from reference TRBV7-8 and TRBJ2-3): GAGVSQSPRYKVAKRGQDVALRCDPISGHVSLFWYQQALGQGPEFLTYFQNEAQLDKSGLPSDRFFAERPEGSVSTLKIQRTQQEDSAVYLCASSRDRVPDTQYFGPGTRLTVL.

This clonotype was observed a handful of times. The chain combines TRBV6-1 with TRBJ1-1; the D is unclear. The CDR3 totals 13 residues. Germline CDR1 is MNHNS and CDR2 is SASEGT. The V end was cut by 6 bases, the J end by 6 bases, with 14 bases between. DNA of the CDR3: TGTGCCAGCAGCCCCAGCGGATACTCTGAAGCTTTCTTT. This sequence encodes CASSPSGYSEAFF.

This clonotype was observed a handful of times. Just one base apart from a much larger clone, this may be a read error. The chain combines TRBV6-1 with TRBJ2-1; TRBD1 agrees at 7 bases. The CDR3 contains 16 residues. Germline V lookup: CDR1 MNHNS, CDR2 SASEGT. Trimming at V came to 4 bases and at J to 7 bases, leaving 13 bases not matched to a gene. The CDR3 spells CASSGMDRSIRNEQFF. CDR3 nucleotide sequence: TGTGCCAGCAGTGGGATGGACAGGTCGATAAGGAATGAGCAGTTCTTC.

This chain connects TRBV18 to TRBJ2-6; D is undetermined. V was clipped by 4 bases and J by 2 bases, with 6 bases between them. CDR1 is KGHSH, CDR2 LQKENI, per germline. This CDR3 comprises 14 residues. Here the CDR3 reads CASSQEPGANVLTF. The CDR3 bases are TGTGCCAGCTCACAGGAACCTGGGGCCAACGTCCTGACTTTC.

This clonotype has ten or more counts. The chain recombines TRBV24-1 with TRBJ2-7; a possible D gene is TRBD2 (5 bases). The CDR3 loop spans 15 amino acids. Trimming took off 4 bases at V and 5 bases at J, with 17 bases between the two ends. Germline V CDR1 and CDR2: KGHDR, SFDVKD. As DNA, the CDR3 is TGTGCCACCAGTGACCCCGCGGGTGCTGTCCACGAGCAGTACTTC. Protein product: CATSDPAGAVHEQYF.

This clonotype has a count of ten or more. The chain uses TRBV3-1 and TRBJ2-3, with 8 bases fitting TRBD2. Per germline, CDR1 LGHDT and CDR2 YNNKEL (reference sequence). The CDR3 has 17 amino acids. Trimming took 0 bases from V and 0 from J; bases not matched to a gene: 5. Here the CDR3 DNA reads TGTGCCAGCAGCCAAGATCGGGCGGGGGGAAGCACAGATACGCAGTATTTT. Its protein is CASSQDRAGGSTDTQYF.